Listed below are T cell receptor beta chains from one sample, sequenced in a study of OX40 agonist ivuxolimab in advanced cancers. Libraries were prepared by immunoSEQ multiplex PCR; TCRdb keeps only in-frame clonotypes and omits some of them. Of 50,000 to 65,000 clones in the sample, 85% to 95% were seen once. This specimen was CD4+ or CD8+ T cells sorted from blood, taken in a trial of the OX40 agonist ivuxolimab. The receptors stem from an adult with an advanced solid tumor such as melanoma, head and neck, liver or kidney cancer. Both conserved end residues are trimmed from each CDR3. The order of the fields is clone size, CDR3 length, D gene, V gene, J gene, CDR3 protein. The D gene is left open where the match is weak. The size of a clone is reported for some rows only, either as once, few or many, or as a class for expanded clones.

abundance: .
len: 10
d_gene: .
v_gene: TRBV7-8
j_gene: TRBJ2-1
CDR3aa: ASSPLTGEQF

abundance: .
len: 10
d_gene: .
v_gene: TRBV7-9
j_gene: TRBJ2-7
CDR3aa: ASSFTLNEQY

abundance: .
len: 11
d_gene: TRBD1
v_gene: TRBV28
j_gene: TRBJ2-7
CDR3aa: ASESGGSYEQY

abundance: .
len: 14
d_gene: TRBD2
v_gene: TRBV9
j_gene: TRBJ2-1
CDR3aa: ASSTSSGTSYNEQF

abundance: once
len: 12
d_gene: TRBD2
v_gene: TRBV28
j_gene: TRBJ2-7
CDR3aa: ASSSRLAGREQY

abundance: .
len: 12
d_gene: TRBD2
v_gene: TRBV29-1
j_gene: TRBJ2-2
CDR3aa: SVVTSGRVGELF

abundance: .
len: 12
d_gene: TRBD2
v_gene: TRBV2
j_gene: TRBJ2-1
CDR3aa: ASSLGGVVNEQF

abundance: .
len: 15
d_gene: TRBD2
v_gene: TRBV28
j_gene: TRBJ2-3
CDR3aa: ASSSSGTSGRGGTQY

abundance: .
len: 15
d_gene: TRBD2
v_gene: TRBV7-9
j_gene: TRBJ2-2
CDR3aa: ASSPAPGGPRTGELF

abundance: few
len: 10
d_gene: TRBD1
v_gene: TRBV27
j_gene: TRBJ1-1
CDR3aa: ASSTGASEAF

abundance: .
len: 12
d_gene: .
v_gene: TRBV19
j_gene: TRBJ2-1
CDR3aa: ASSMAILYNEQF

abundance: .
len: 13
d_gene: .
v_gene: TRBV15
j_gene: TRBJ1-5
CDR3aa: ATSTDRITAQPQH

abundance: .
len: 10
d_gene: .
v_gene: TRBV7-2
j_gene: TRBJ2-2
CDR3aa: ASSFPTGELF

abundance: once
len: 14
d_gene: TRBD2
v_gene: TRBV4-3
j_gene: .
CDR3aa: ASSQDRASGSYEQY

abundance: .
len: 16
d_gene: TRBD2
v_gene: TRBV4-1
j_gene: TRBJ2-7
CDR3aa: ASSQRPSWTSGNYEQY

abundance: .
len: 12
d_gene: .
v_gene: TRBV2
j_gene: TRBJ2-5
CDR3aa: ASTLPDGQETQY

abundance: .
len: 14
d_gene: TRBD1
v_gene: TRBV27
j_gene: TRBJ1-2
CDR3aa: ASSPGQGAVYYGYT